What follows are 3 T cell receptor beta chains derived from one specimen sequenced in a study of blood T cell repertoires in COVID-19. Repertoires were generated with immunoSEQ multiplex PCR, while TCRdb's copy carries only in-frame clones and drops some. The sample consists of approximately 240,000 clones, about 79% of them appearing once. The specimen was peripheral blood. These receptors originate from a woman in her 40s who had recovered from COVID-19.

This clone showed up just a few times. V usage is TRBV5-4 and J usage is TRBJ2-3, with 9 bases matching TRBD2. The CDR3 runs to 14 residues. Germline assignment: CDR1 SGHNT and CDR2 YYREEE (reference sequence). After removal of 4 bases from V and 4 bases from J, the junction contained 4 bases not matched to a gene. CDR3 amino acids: CASSGGGAADTQYF. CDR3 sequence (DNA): TGTGCCAGCAGCGGCGGGGGGGCCGCAGATACGCAGTATTTT.

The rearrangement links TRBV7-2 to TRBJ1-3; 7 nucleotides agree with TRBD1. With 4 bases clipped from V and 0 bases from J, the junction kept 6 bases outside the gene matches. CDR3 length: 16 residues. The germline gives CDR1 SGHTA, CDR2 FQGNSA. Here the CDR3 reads CASSSTGPYSGNTIYF. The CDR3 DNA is TGTGCCAGCAGCTCGACAGGGCCGTACTCTGGAAACACCATATATTTT.

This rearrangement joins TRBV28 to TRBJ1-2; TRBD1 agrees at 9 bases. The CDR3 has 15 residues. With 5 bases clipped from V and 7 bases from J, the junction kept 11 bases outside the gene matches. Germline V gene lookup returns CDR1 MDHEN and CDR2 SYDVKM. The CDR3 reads CASSPGGQGMRGYTF. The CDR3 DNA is TGTGCCAGCAGTCCAGGGGGACAGGGAATGCGTGGCTACACCTTC.